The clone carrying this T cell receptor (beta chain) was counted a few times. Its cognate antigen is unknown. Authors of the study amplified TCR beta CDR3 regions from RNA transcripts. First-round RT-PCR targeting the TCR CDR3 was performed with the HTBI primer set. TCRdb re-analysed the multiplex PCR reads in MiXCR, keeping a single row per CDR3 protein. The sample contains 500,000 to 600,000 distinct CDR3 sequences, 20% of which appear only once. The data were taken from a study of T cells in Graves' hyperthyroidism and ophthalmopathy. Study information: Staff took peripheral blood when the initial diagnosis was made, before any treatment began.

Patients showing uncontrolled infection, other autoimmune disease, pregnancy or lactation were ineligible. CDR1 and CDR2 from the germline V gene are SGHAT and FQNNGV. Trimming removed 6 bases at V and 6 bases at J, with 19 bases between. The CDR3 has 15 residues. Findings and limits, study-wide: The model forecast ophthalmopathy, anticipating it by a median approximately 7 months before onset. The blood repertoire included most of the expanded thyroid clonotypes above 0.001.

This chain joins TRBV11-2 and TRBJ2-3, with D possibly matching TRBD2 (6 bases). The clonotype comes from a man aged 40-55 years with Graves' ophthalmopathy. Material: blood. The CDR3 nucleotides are TGTGCCAGCAGGTCCCTCCACCTAGCGACGGATACGCAGTATTTT. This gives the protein CASRSLHLATDTQYF.